These 6 T cell receptor beta chains were all obtained from the same sample, sequenced in a study of blood T cell repertoires in COVID-19. Here immunoSEQ multiplex PCR was the method, and the copy in TCRdb shows in-frame clones only, minus some. Of 250,000 to 350,000 clones in the sample, roughly 89% were seen once. Sequences were obtained from PBMCs or T cells enriched from blood (not recorded which). Receptors originate from a young woman with acute COVID-19.

V gene TRBV6-5 combines with J gene TRBJ1-5; 9 positions match TRBD1. CDR3 size: 15 residues. V shed 5 bases and J 1 base; nucleotides not matched to a gene: 3. Germline V CDR1 and CDR2: MNHEY, SVGAGI. The CDR3 loop reads CASSRTGDSNQPQHF. CDR3 nucleotides: TGTGCCAGCAGTCGGACAGGGGACAGCAATCAGCCCCAGCATTTT.

This clone was picked up one time. CDR3 amino acids: CATSDARDRGRAGETQYF. CDR3 DNA: TGTGCCACCAGTGATGCCCGGGACAGGGGGCGGGCTGGGGAGACCCAGTACTTC. The chain combines TRBV24-1 with TRBJ2-5, with TRBD1 matching 12 bases. V shed 3 bases, J shed 5 bases, and the junction held 12 bases outside the gene matches. The germline V gene has CDR1 KGHDR and CDR2 SFDVKD. The CDR3 is made up of 18 amino acids.

The V gene is TRBV11-3, the J gene TRBJ1-2; 9 bases are shared with TRBD1. Trimming took 5 bases from V and 5 from J; bases not matched to a gene: 6. Per the germline V gene, CDR1 is SGHNT and CDR2 is YENEEA. This CDR3 is 14 amino acids long. CDR3 bases: TGTGCCAGCAGCCCCGGGACAGGGTTTTATGGCTACACCTTC. It is translated as CASSPGTGFYGYTF.

A single count supports this clone. The V gene is TRBV24-1, the J gene TRBJ2-3; 9 bases align to TRBD2. V shed 3 bases, J shed 6 bases, and the junction held 15 bases outside the gene matches. The CDR3 totals 18 residues. CDR1 is KGHDR, CDR2 SFDVKD, per germline. The CDR3 reads CATSDRGGGRAPSDTQYF. In nucleotides, the CDR3 is TGTGCCACCAGTGATCGAGGTGGCGGGAGGGCCCCTTCCGATACGCAGTATTTT.

J is TRBJ1-1 and V is TRBV28, with D perhaps matching TRBD1 (5 bases). The V end was cut by 2 bases, the J end by 7 bases, with 8 bases between. Germline V gives CDR1 MDHEN, CDR2 SYDVKM. This CDR3 has 12 residues. The CDR3 region is CASSLDSVEAFF. In DNA form, the CDR3 reads TGTGCCAGCAGTTTAGACAGCGTTGAAGCTTTCTTT.

V gene TRBV19 combines with J gene TRBJ2-2; TRBD2 matches at 9 bases. The CDR3 covers 19 residues. CDR1 is LNHDA, CDR2 SQIVND, per germline (reference sequence). With V trimmed by 5 bases and J by 2 bases, 15 bases remained unmatched. As DNA, the CDR3 is TGTGCCAGTAGTCTCGGACTAGCGACAAAAGTCGGAAACACCGGGGAGCTGTTTTTT. This encodes CASSLGLATKVGNTGELFF.